The clone carrying this T cell receptor beta chain came up a few times. The antigen is unknown. The V gene's germline CDR1 is GTSNPN and CDR2 SVGIG (reference sequence). V lost 2 bases to trimming and J lost 2 bases; unmatched junction nucleotides: 8. CDR3 length: 15 residues. The data were taken from a study of immune cell composition in non-small cell lung cancer. Study context: Lung adenocarcinoma or squamous carcinoma made up most tumours. General study results and limits: In adenocarcinoma, maximal tumour-associated clone frequency tracked TIL tumour reactivity.

Normal lung sampling was at least 3 cm from the tumour, as distant as possible. DNA was extracted from unsorted cell suspensions stored frozen. TCRdb keeps only in-frame clones here, not all; method: immunoSEQ multiplex PCR. The repertoire consists of approximately 6,600 clones, with roughly three quarters occurring once and the leading ten covering under 8%. The clonotype was recovered from a human donor with non-small cell lung cancer. This sequence joins TRBV30 and TRBJ1-2; TRBD1 agrees at 7 bases. The sequenced sample consisted of non-adjacent lung tissue. The chain's CDR3 is CAWSRKTGQNYGYTF. CDR3 in DNA: TGTGCCTGGAGTCGAAAGACGGGACAGAACTATGGCTACACCTTC.